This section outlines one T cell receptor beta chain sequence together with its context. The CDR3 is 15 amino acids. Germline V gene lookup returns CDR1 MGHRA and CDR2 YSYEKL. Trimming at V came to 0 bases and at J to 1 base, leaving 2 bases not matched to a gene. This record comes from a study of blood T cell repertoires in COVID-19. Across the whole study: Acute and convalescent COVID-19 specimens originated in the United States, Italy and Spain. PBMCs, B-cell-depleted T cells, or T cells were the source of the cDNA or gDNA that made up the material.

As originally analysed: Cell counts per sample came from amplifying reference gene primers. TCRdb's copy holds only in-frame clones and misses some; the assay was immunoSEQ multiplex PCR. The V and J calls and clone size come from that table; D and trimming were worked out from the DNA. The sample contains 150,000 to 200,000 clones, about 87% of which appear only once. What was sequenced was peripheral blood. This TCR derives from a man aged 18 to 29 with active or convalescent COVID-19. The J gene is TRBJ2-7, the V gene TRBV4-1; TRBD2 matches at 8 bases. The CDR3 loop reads CASSQEASGSYEQYF. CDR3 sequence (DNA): TGCGCCAGCAGCCAAGAGGCTAGCGGGTCCTACGAGCAGTACTTC.